The following is a T cell receptor (beta chain) sequence with its context. Its antigen is undetermined. The data derive from a study of cytomegalovirus exposure and HLA in healthy donors. Primers: 60 Vbeta forward and 13 Jbeta reverse. The protocol was immunoSEQ multiplex PCR, while the TCRdb copy is restricted to in-frame clones and leaves out a portion. The table lists about 160,000 clones, around 80% of them singletons. Per the germline V gene, CDR1 is SGDLS and CDR2 is YYNGEE. The CDR3 covers 16 residues. Trimming left V 1 base short and J 3 bases short, with 17 bases between. Study results and caveats: Across all donors, roughly uniform sequencing depth was an assumption of the presence/absence analyses. Several of the most significant clusters were apparently associated with common viral pathogens in a later analysis. Earlier results showed most TCR beta V segments being productive about 87% or about 30% of the time. Whilst most TCR sequences proved rare, a subset of public TCRs occurred across many donors.

This sequence originates from a man between 40 and 49 years old in good health and CMV-seronegative. The sequencing sample was made of PBMCs. V usage is TRBV9 and J usage is TRBJ2-7; possibly TRBD2 for D (5 bases). The CDR3 protein is CASSVSVGSGLYEQYF. The CDR3 region has the DNA TGTGCCAGCAGCGTATCGGTTGGAAGCGGTCTCTACGAGCAGTACTTC.